The 32 T cell receptor beta chains below come from one sample, sequenced in a study of T-cell reconstitution after alpha-beta-depleted transplantation in children. TCRbeta library construction was performed incorporating unique molecular identifiers. A single record per CDR3 protein comes from TCRdb applying MiXCR to the PCR reads. The sample shows fewer than 700,000 distinct CDR3 sequences, 10% to 15% of them seen only once. This specimen was PBMCs, mostly from graft donor cells, taken 360 days after TCRalphabeta/CD19-depleted stem cell transplant. The receptor source for this set is a male patient younger than 18 who had a stem cell transplant for acute myeloid leukemia, so the T cells may come from the graft donor.

This sequence joins TRBV20-1 and TRBJ1-5; weak D call: TRBD1 (6 bases). V dropped 5 bases and J dropped 7 bases, with 12 bases sitting between them. CDR3 length: 12 residues. CDR1 is DFQATT, CDR2 SNEGSKA, per germline (reference sequence). The CDR3 reads CSAETGTQPQHF. Here the CDR3 DNA reads TGCAGTGCTGAAACAGGGACCCAGCCCCAGCATTTT.

The chain has TRBV4-3 and TRBJ2-7; D is perhaps TRBD2 (5 bases). V lost 0 bases, J lost 2 bases, and 14 bases lay in between. Per the germline V gene, CDR1 is LGHNA and CDR2 is YSLEER. There are 16 residues in the CDR3. The CDR3 region has the DNA TGCGCCAGCAGCCAAGATAGAGGAGGAATGGCCTACGAGCAGTACTTC. This translates into CASSQDRGGMAYEQYF.

V usage is TRBV9 and J usage is TRBJ2-7; TRBD2 matches 7 bases. After removal of 7 bases from V and 7 bases from J, the junction contained 14 bases not matched to a gene. The germline CDR1 and CDR2 sequences are SGDLS and YYNGEE. This CDR3 is 14 amino acids long. CDR3 bases: TGTGCCAGCGGTCGAGGACTAGAAAGTGGGGAGCAGTACTTC. This translates into CASGRGLESGEQYF. The complete variable domain, with remaining parts taken from reference TRBV9 and TRBJ2-7, reads DSGVTQTPKHLITATGQRVTLRCSPRSGDLSVYWYQQSLDQGLQFLIQYYNGEERAKGNILERFSAQQFPDLHSELNLSSLELGDSALYFCASGRGLESGEQYFGPGTRLTVT.

This clonotype was picked up a small number of times. Its ends do not fully match the called genes, so a read error is possible. V is TRBV7-7 and J is TRBJ2-1; TRBD2 agrees at 7 bases. Germline V gene lookup returns CDR1 SSHAT and CDR2 FNYEAQ (reference sequence). The CDR3 length is 15 residues. DNA for the CDR3: TGTGCTAGCAGCTTACTAAGTGGCGGGAGTAATGAGCAGTTCTTC. Translating gives CASSLLSGGSNEQFF.

The chain has TRBV20-1 and TRBJ2-3, with 10 bases identical to TRBD2. The CDR3 is 17 residues long. From germline, CDR1 is DFQATT and CDR2 SNEGSKA (reference sequence). The ends lost 0 bases at V and 0 bases at J; junction bases unmatched: 6. CDR3: CSARDFWTSGSTDTQYF. DNA of the CDR3: TGCAGTGCTAGAGATTTTTGGACTAGCGGTAGCACAGATACGCAGTATTTT.

Ten or more counts support this clonotype. V and J are TRBV28 and TRBJ2-7; 7 bases fit TRBD1. With 8 bases clipped from V and 4 bases from J, the junction kept 14 bases outside the gene matches. From germline, CDR1 is MDHEN and CDR2 SYDVKM. The length of the CDR3 is 15 residues. The chain's CDR3 is CASGPSTGIHYEQYF. For the CDR3, the DNA is TGTGCCAGCGGACCCTCGACAGGGATCCATTACGAGCAGTACTTC.

This clonotype has only a few counts. The chain is built from TRBV6-2 or TRBV6-3 and TRBJ2-7, with unresolved D. Trimming took 5 bases from V and 3 from J, leaving 8 bases between them. CDR1 is MNHEY, CDR2 SVGEGT, per germline. This CDR3 has 12 residues. The CDR3 region has the DNA TGTGCCAGCAGTCGGATCTACTACGAGCAGTACTTC. Amino acids: CASSRIYYEQYF.

This clonotype was seen ten or more times. The chain recombines TRBV28 with TRBJ2-5, with 7 nucleotides matching TRBD2. J gave up 5 bases and V 10 bases, and 13 bases lay outside the gene matches. Germline V gives CDR1 MDHEN, CDR2 SYDVKM. The CDR3 runs to 14 residues. The CDR3 here is CAILRPSAGETQYF. The CDR3 region has the DNA TGTGCCATCCTAAGGCCGTCAGCGGGGGAGACCCAGTACTTC.

This clonotype was seen a handful of times. CDR3 region: CASSREAGGLREQFF. The CDR3, as DNA: TGCGCCAGCAGCCGTGAAGCGGGAGGATTAAGGGAGCAGTTCTTC. The V call is TRBV5-1, the J call TRBJ2-1; TRBD2 aligns across 9 bases. With 4 bases clipped from V and 10 bases from J, the junction kept 12 bases outside the gene matches. The CDR3 is made up of 15 amino acids. Germline loops: CDR1 SGHRS, CDR2 YFSETQ.

This clonotype has more than one count but fewer than ten. This sequence joins TRBV15 and TRBJ2-5, with TRBD1 matching over 11 bases. Trimming removed 1 base from V and 4 bases from J; junction bases left unmatched: 2. The germline gives CDR1 LNHNV, CDR2 YYDKDF (reference sequence). This CDR3 is built from 15 residues. The CDR3 spells CATSRAGTGGETQYF. CDR3 bases: TGTGCCACCAGCAGAGCCGGGACAGGGGGAGAGACCCAGTACTTC.

This chain joins TRBV19 and TRBJ2-1; 8 bases map to TRBD2. In germline, CDR1 is LNHDA, CDR2 SQIVND (reference sequence). This CDR3 has 13 amino acids. V was clipped by 5 bases and J by 9 bases; unmatched bases: 6. The DNA of the CDR3 is TGTGCCAGTAGTCAAATAGCGGGAAGTGAGCAGTTCTTC. This codes for CASSQIAGSEQFF.

The chain joins TRBV12-3 or TRBV12-4 to TRBJ2-7, with D unclear. This CDR3 has 12 residues. The ends were cut back, 8 bases at V and 6 bases at J, with 14 bases in the middle. The CDR3 loop reads CASSFERREQYF. CDR3 nucleotide sequence: TGTGCCAGCTCGTTCGAGAGGCGCGAGCAGTACTTC.

The rearrangement links TRBV28 to TRBJ2-2; D uncertain. The CDR3 runs 10 residues. The V gene lost 4 bases and the J gene lost 11 bases, with 5 bases spanning the gap. The germline V gene encodes CDR1 MDHEN and CDR2 SYDVKM. The CDR3 sequence: CASSSDELFF. The CDR3 DNA sequence: TGTGCCAGCAGTTCCGACGAGCTGTTTTTT. Full variable domain (remainder filled in from reference TRBV28 and TRBJ2-2): DVKVTQSSRYLVKRTGEKVFLECVQDMDHENMFWYRQDPGLGLRLIYFSYDVKMKEKGDIPEGYSVSREKKERFSLILESASTNQTSMYLCASSSDELFFGEGSRLTVL.

This clonotype turned up a few times. The chain employs TRBV9 and TRBJ2-7; 7 bases fit TRBD1. CDR3 length: 18 amino acids. The V segment lost 1 base and the J segment 2 bases; nucleotides outside the gene matches: 15. Germline V lookup: CDR1 SGDLS, CDR2 YYNGEE. CDR3 region: CASSVRGGYPPVTYEQYF. The CDR3 bases are TGTGCCAGCAGCGTAAGAGGGGGCTACCCTCCGGTAACCTACGAGCAGTACTTC.

Only a few counts were recorded for this clonotype. The gene calls are TRBV28 and TRBJ2-7; D is perhaps TRBD1 (6 bases). The CDR3 contains 16 residues. V gave up 5 bases and J gave up 0 bases, with 17 bases separating them. CDR1 and CDR2 from the germline V gene are MDHEN and SYDVKM. The DNA for the CDR3 is TGTGCCAGCAGTGCGGACAGCATTTCAAGCTCCTACGAGCAGTACTTC. Protein product: CASSADSISSSYEQYF.

There are a few counts of this clonotype. The chain employs TRBV28 and TRBJ2-7; weak D call: TRBD2 (6 bases). This CDR3 spans 15 amino acids. Trimming shortened V by 6 bases and J by 2 bases, and 17 bases separated the two germline ends. The germline V gene encodes CDR1 MDHEN and CDR2 SYDVKM. The CDR3: CASSTPTSRAYEQYF. The CDR3 nucleotides are TGTGCCAGCAGCACTCCCACTAGCAGGGCCTACGAGCAGTACTTC. The complete variable domain, with remaining parts taken from reference TRBV28 and TRBJ2-7, reads DVKVTQSSRYLVKRTGEKVFLECVQDMDHENMFWYRQDPGLGLRLIYFSYDVKMKEKGDIPEGYSVSREKKERFSLILESASTNQTSMYLCASSTPTSRAYEQYFGPGTRLTVT.

This clonotype was observed many times. The V and J genes are TRBV12-3 or TRBV12-4 and TRBJ2-7; 8 bases are a match to TRBD1. This CDR3 has 15 residues. V lost 5 bases to trimming and J lost 1 base; unmatched junction nucleotides: 7. This CDR3 is CASSARDRSSYEQYF. CDR3 DNA: TGTGCCAGCAGTGCCCGGGACAGGAGTTCCTACGAGCAGTACTTC.

The table lists this clonotype with many counts. The chain carries TRBV28 and TRBJ2-5, with a tentative D call TRBD1 (5 bases). The V end lost 1 base, the J end lost 4 bases, and 10 bases lay between the germline ends. The V gene's germline CDR1 is MDHEN and CDR2 SYDVKM. CDR3 size: 14 residues. The DNA of the CDR3 is TGTGCCAGCAGTTTATTCAGGGTAACAGAGACCCAGTACTTC. Protein: CASSLFRVTETQYF. The full variable domain, in which reference TRBV28 and TRBJ2-5 provide the parts outside the CDR3, is DVKVTQSSRYLVKRTGEKVFLECVQDMDHENMFWYRQDPGLGLRLIYFSYDVKMKEKGDIPEGYSVSREKKERFSLILESASTNQTSMYLCASSLFRVTETQYFGPGTRLLVL.

This clonotype was seen a few times. This sequence joins TRBV20-1 and TRBJ1-3, with D unresolved. The V and J ends lost 6 bases and 0 bases respectively, with 12 bases between them. CDR3 length: 14 amino acids. Germline CDR1 and CDR2: DFQATT and SNEGSKA (reference sequence). CDR3 sequence reads: CSASPNLSGNTIYF. The CDR3 DNA follows: TGCAGTGCCAGCCCGAACCTCTCTGGAAACACCATATATTTT.

This clonotype was seen a handful of times. V gene TRBV7-9 combines with J gene TRBJ2-3; D ambiguous. V lost 4 bases, J lost 4 bases, and 9 bases lay in between. The CDR3 consists of 13 residues. Germline lookup yields CDR1 SEHNR and CDR2 FQNEAQ (reference sequence). Here the CDR3 DNA reads TGTGCCAGCAGCTCCCTGTTACCAGATACGCAGTATTTT. Protein product: CASSSLLPDTQYF.

The J gene is TRBJ2-7, the V gene TRBV6-2 or TRBV6-3; possible D gene TRBD1, 6 bases. This CDR3 spans 17 amino acids. Germline V gene lookup returns CDR1 MNHEY and CDR2 SVGEGT. The germline V and J ends were trimmed by 0 bases and 2 bases, with 17 bases remaining between them. CDR3 amino acids: CASSYSPGDHLPYEQYF. The CDR3, as DNA: TGTGCCAGCAGTTACTCCCCAGGGGACCACCTGCCCTACGAGCAGTACTTC.

This clonotype was counted at least ten times. The J gene is TRBJ2-7, the V gene TRBV4-2; D is undetermined. V was clipped by 2 bases and J by 1 base, with 6 bases between them. The germline gives CDR1 LGHNA, CDR2 YNFKEQ. The CDR3 is made up of 13 amino acids. CDR3 protein: CASSQPSSYEQYF. In nucleotides, the CDR3 is TGTGCCAGCAGCCAACCCAGTTCCTACGAGCAGTACTTC.

J is TRBJ2-1 and V is TRBV28; tentatively, D is TRBD1 (6 bases). The CDR3 covers 14 residues. CDR1 is MDHEN, CDR2 SYDVKM, per germline. The V end lost 2 bases, the J end lost 10 bases, and 15 bases lay between the germline ends. CDR3 protein: CASSLVGPTGEQFF. DNA for the CDR3: TGTGCCAGCAGTTTAGTCGGCCCTACAGGGGAGCAGTTCTTC. Supplemented by reference TRBV28 and TRBJ2-1, the full variable domain reads DVKVTQSSRYLVKRTGEKVFLECVQDMDHENMFWYRQDPGLGLRLIYFSYDVKMKEKGDIPEGYSVSREKKERFSLILESASTNQTSMYLCASSLVGPTGEQFFGPGTRLTVL.

The chain combines TRBV10-3 with TRBJ1-2; the match to TRBD1 covers 7 bases. The V gene's germline CDR1 is ENHRY and CDR2 SYGVKD. The V gene end was trimmed by 9 bases and the J gene end by 5 bases; junction bases not matched to a gene: 3. The CDR3 sequence is 11 residues long. CDR3 bases: TGTGCCATATCAGGGGGTTATGGCTACACCTTC. It specifies CAISGGYGYTF.

This chain uses TRBV2 with TRBJ2-1; 16 nucleotides match TRBD2. The ends lost 6 bases at V and 2 bases at J; junction bases unmatched: 7. This CDR3 spans 18 amino acids. Germline lookup yields CDR1 SNHLY and CDR2 FYNNEI. In DNA form, the CDR3 reads TGTGCCAGCAGCTCCGGGACTAGCGGGAGGGCCGCCTACAATGAGCAGTTCTTC. It is translated as CASSSGTSGRAAYNEQFF.

This chain connects TRBV29-1 to TRBJ2-7, with D maybe TRBD1 (6 bases). The germline V gene encodes CDR1 SQVTM and CDR2 ANQGSEA. V lost 2 bases and J 1 base, leaving 12 bases between the germline ends. The length of the CDR3 is 14 residues. The CDR3 nucleotides read TGCAGCGTTGAATCCCAGGGGATTTCCTACGAGCAGTACTTC. Protein sequence: CSVESQGISYEQYF.

At least ten counts were recorded for this clonotype. This sequence joins TRBV30 and TRBJ2-6; D not resolved. V was shortened by 4 bases and J by 0 bases, with 7 bases between the two germline ends. This CDR3 has 14 residues. CDR1 and CDR2 from the germline V gene are GTSNPN and SVGIG (reference sequence). DNA of the CDR3: TGTGCCTGGACAGTCAGCTCTGGGGCCAACGTCCTGACTTTC. This encodes CAWTVSSGANVLTF.

This clonotype has just a few counts. This sequence joins TRBV7-6 and TRBJ2-5; 10 bases align to TRBD2. With 1 base clipped from V and 6 bases from J, the junction kept 8 bases outside the gene matches. The CDR3 contains 16 residues. Germline CDR1 SGHVS, CDR2 FNYEAQ. The CDR3 spells CASSLVAGTSDKTQYF. The DNA of the CDR3 is TGTGCCAGCAGCTTAGTAGCCGGGACTAGCGACAAGACCCAGTACTTC.

This clonotype was found a few times. The V call is TRBV19, the J call TRBJ2-7; 7 nucleotides match TRBD1. V was clipped by 2 bases and J by 3 bases; unmatched bases: 13. The CDR3 contains 17 residues. CDR1 LNHDA and CDR2 SQIVND come from the germline V gene (reference sequence). The CDR3 DNA reads as TGTGCCAGTAGTATACCTGTCCGACAGGGTTGGAGCTACGAGCAGTACTTC. It translates to CASSIPVRQGWSYEQYF.

In its sample, this clonotype was seen a few times. The chain joins TRBV3-1 to TRBJ1-5; a possible D gene is TRBD1 (6 bases). Trimming cost V 1 base and J 5 bases, with 6 bases left between them. This CDR3 spans 13 amino acids. Germline CDR1 reads LGHDT; CDR2 reads YNNKEL (reference sequence). This chain's CDR3 is CASSQGTDQPQHF. The CDR3 coding sequence is TGTGCCAGCAGCCAAGGGACAGATCAGCCCCAGCATTTT.

The rearrangement uses TRBV7-2 and TRBJ1-1, with D hard to call. V dropped 3 bases and J dropped 0 bases, with 5 bases sitting between them. This CDR3 is 13 amino acids long. Per germline, CDR1 SGHTA and CDR2 FQGNSA. CDR3: CASSLIMNTEAFF. The DNA for the CDR3 is TGTGCCAGCAGCTTGATTATGAACACTGAAGCTTTCTTT.

The chain uses TRBV27 and TRBJ2-5, with 7 bases that match TRBD2. With 0 bases clipped from V and 2 bases from J, the junction kept 6 bases outside the gene matches. The CDR3 contains 16 residues. Germline CDR1 reads MNHEY; CDR2 reads SMNVEV (reference sequence). DNA for the CDR3: TGTGCCAGCAGTTTATCGATCCTAGCGGTACAAGAGACCCAGTACTTC. This gives the protein CASSLSILAVQETQYF.